This T cell receptor (beta chain) originates from a study of post-analysis software for immune sequencing data. General observations from the study: Samples prepared in the same batch strongly co-clustered by F measure. Controls' normalized Chao1 diversity significantly exceeded that of multiple sclerosis patients. Controls showed lower frequencies than patients for five TRBV segments, and TRBV5-6, TRBV5-1 and TRBV20-1 were among these.

Per the germline V gene, CDR1 is DFQATT and CDR2 is SNEGSKA (reference sequence). The CDR3 loop spans 15 amino acids. V was pared by 1 base and J by 4 bases, with 16 bases between. In this sample, this clonotype turned up a few times. Antigen specificity is unknown. Built from TCR beta cDNA, the libraries had unique molecular identifiers in them. TCRdb analysed the PCR reads with MiXCR anew, one entry per CDR3 protein. The sample includes about 770,000 distinct CDR3 sequences, approximately 44% of them seen just once. The TCR was taken from a girl aged 5-17 years with multiple sclerosis. The sample consisted of blood. The V gene is TRBV20-1, the J gene TRBJ1-2; D gene unclear. Here the CDR3 DNA reads TGCAGTGCTAGAGCTTCGACAAGATCCGGCTATGGCTACACCTTC. This gives the protein CSARASTRSGYGYTF.